The present T cell receptor beta chain was sequenced within a study of cytomegalovirus exposure and HLA in healthy donors. The PCR employed 60 Vbeta primers together with 13 Jbeta primers. The method was immunoSEQ multiplex PCR; TCRdb's version includes in-frame clones alone and lacks a portion of them. The repertoire holds some 89,000 clones, with about four fifths as singletons. The CDR3 has 15 amino acids. CDR1 SGHDT and CDR2 YYEEEE come from the germline V gene. V was cut by 5 bases and J by 4 bases, with 18 bases left in between. Sequences were obtained from PBMCs. This sequence joins TRBV5-6 and TRBJ1-2; D uncertain. The receptor comes from a woman aged 40 to 50 in good health and CMV-seropositive. The CDR3, as DNA: TGTGCCAGCAGTGGGGAGAGGGAGGCGGTCTATGGCTACACCTTC. It encodes CASSGEREAVYGYTF.